The 21 T cell receptor beta chains given below trace back to one sample, sequenced in a study of T cell changes during pregnancy in multiple sclerosis (dated by TCRdb to the late 2010s). The method behind the library was the immunoSEQ multiplex PCR assay. In its TCRdb copy, this immuneACCESS table keeps in-frame sequences only and misses some clones. Where compared with another copy, unresolved V genes explain less than half of these, and the others have no known cause. The sample table shows about 66,000 clones, and 90% to 95% are seen once. The top ten clonotypes cover roughly 5.7% of the sample. The source material was CD8+ T cells from peripheral blood mononuclear cells, sampled before pregnancy. These receptors originate from a female donor with multiple sclerosis, enrolled in a pregnancy study.

V gene TRBV5-4 combines with J gene TRBJ1-2; TRBD1 is a possible D gene (5 bases). Trimming removed 4 bases from V and 4 bases from J, with 14 bases in between. CDR3 length: 14 amino acids. CDR1 is SGHNT and CDR2 is YYREEE in the germline V gene (reference sequence). CDR3 protein: CASSPQEGLYGYTF. CDR3 bases: TGTGCCAGCAGCCCCCAGGAGGGACTCTATGGCTACACCTTC.

The J gene is TRBJ2-3, the V gene TRBV27, with 7 bases identical to TRBD2. The length of the CDR3 is 14 residues. Germline V gene lookup returns CDR1 MNHEY and CDR2 SMNVEV (reference sequence). V shed 5 bases and J 0 bases; nucleotides not matched to a gene: 2. This chain's CDR3 is CASSLSGSTDTQYF. CDR3 nucleotide sequence: TGTGCCAGCAGTCTTAGCGGGAGCACAGATACGCAGTATTTT.

This rearrangement joins TRBV4-1 to TRBJ1-6; D is ambiguous. With 1 base removed from V and 14 bases from J, the gap between germline ends came to 12 bases. There are 13 residues in the CDR3. CDR1 is MGHRA, CDR2 YSYEKL, per germline. CDR3 protein: CASSQGASGALHF. Here the CDR3 DNA reads TGCGCCAGCAGCCAAGGTGCCAGCGGGGCCCTCCACTTT.

This clone was counted a single time. V and J are TRBV6-5 and TRBJ1-2; D not certain. Trimming took off 6 bases at V and 8 bases at J, with 13 bases between the two ends. The CDR3 consists of 12 residues. CDR1 and CDR2 (germline): MNHEY, SVGAGI. The CDR3 here is CASSPDGGGYTF. In DNA form, the CDR3 reads TGTGCCAGCAGCCCCGATGGAGGGGGCTACACCTTC.

This clone came up once. The genes are TRBV30 and TRBJ2-7; TRBD2 aligns across 8 bases. CDR3 length: 13 residues. Germline lookup yields CDR1 GTSNPN and CDR2 SVGIG (reference sequence). The CDR3 coding sequence is TGTGCTGGAGGCTTGCGGGGGGCAAACGAGCAGTACTTC. It encodes CAGGLRGANEQYF.

The rearrangement uses TRBV19 and TRBJ2-5; 7 bases line up with TRBD1. Germline-derived CDR1 and CDR2 are LNHDA and SQIVND (reference sequence). With V trimmed by 9 bases and J by 5 bases, 12 bases remained unmatched. The CDR3 runs to 14 residues. Here the CDR3 reads CASCDRAGQETQYF. DNA of the CDR3: TGTGCCAGCTGCGACAGGGCGGGTCAGGAGACCCAGTACTTC.

This chain connects TRBV7-8 to TRBJ2-7, with D possibly being TRBD2 (6 bases). The CDR3 has 16 residues. The germline V and J ends were trimmed by 1 base and 1 base, with 14 bases remaining between them. Germline V CDR1 and CDR2: SGHVS, FQNEAQ. The CDR3 DNA follows: TGTGCCAGCAGCTTAGGTCCCGCGGGACCGTCCTACGAGCAGTACTTC. Translating gives CASSLGPAGPSYEQYF.

This clone appeared a single time. This chain uses TRBV29-1 with TRBJ2-1; 10 nucleotides match TRBD1. The CDR3 consists of 12 residues. V gave up 6 bases and J gave up 5 bases; unmatched junction bases: 1. Germline V gives CDR1 SQVTM, CDR2 ANQGSEA. CDR3 DNA: TGCAGCGTAGGGACAGGGGACAATGAGCAGTTCTTC. This codes for CSVGTGDNEQFF.

This chain joins TRBV9 and TRBJ1-2; D may be TRBD1 (5 bases). The CDR3 has 15 amino acids. V shed 5 bases and J shed 4 bases, with 18 bases lying between them. Per the germline V gene, CDR1 is SGDLS and CDR2 is YYNGEE. The chain's CDR3 is CASSPNVGAIYGYTF. The CDR3 DNA sequence: TGTGCCAGCAGTCCTAATGTAGGGGCGATCTATGGCTACACCTTC.

This chain joins TRBV7-8 and TRBJ2-3; 7 nucleotides agree with TRBD1. This CDR3 region has 15 residues. Germline V gene data show CDR1 as SGHVS and CDR2 as FQNEAQ. V was clipped by 3 bases and J by 1 base; unmatched bases: 4. CDR3 residues: CASSLGQLGTDTQYF. CDR3 in DNA: TGTGCCAGCAGCTTGGGACAGTTGGGCACAGATACGCAGTATTTT.

The V and J genes are TRBV7-6 and TRBJ2-1, with 12 bases that match TRBD2. CDR1 is SGHVS, CDR2 FNYEAQ, per germline. The CDR3 spans 20 residues. V was clipped by 1 base and J by 4 bases; unmatched bases: 14. This CDR3 is CASSLVPLAGGTQRYNEQFF. CDR3 nucleotide sequence: TGTGCCAGCAGCTTAGTCCCCCTAGCGGGGGGGACTCAGAGGTACAATGAGCAGTTCTTC.

The chain combines TRBV9 with TRBJ1-1; D not certain. V dropped 2 bases and J dropped 9 bases, with 8 bases sitting between them. Germline V CDR1 and CDR2: SGDLS, YYNGEE. The CDR3 contains 11 residues. The CDR3 DNA is TGTGCCAGCAGCGTTCGGGAGAAAGCTTTCTTT. It encodes CASSVREKAFF.

The V call is TRBV7-9, the J call TRBJ1-1; 7 nucleotides agree with TRBD1. The germline V gene has CDR1 SEHNR and CDR2 FQNEAQ (reference sequence). Losses at the gene ends were 5 bases for V and 5 bases for J; bases not matched to a gene: 8. CDR3 length: 14 amino acids. The CDR3 nucleotides are TGTGCCAGCAGCCCGACAGGGTCGCTTACTGAAGCTTTCTTT. This gives the protein CASSPTGSLTEAFF.

The chain combines TRBV7-6 with TRBJ1-1, with D perhaps TRBD1 (6 bases). CDR1 is SGHVS, CDR2 FNYEAQ, per germline. CDR3 size: 15 residues. V lost 5 bases, J lost 4 bases, and 17 bases lay in between. The CDR3 region is CASSPQTGGGTEAFF. CDR3 DNA sequence: TGTGCCAGCAGCCCTCAGACAGGCGGTGGCACTGAAGCTTTCTTT.

The V call is TRBV5-1, the J call TRBJ1-1; D call uncertain. Trimming took 0 bases from V and 7 from J, leaving 19 bases between them. Germline lookup yields CDR1 SGHRS and CDR2 YFSETQ. The CDR3 extends over 16 amino acids. DNA for the CDR3: TGCGCCAGCAGCTTGGAGGGCGTGCGGGTAAGCAGTGAAGCTTTCTTT. This translates into CASSLEGVRVSSEAFF.

The chain carries TRBV7-9 and TRBJ2-7, with 8 bases identical to TRBD1. V dropped 4 bases and J dropped 4; count of bases not matched to a gene: 6. This CDR3 region has 14 residues. Germline V gene lookup returns CDR1 SEHNR and CDR2 FQNEAQ (reference sequence). CDR3 coding DNA: TGTGCCAGCAGCTCCCGACAGGGGAATTACGAGCAGTACTTC. Its protein product is CASSSRQGNYEQYF. Together with reference TRBV7-9 and TRBJ2-7, the CDR3 gives the full variable domain: DTGVSQNPRHKITKRGQNVTFRCDPISEHNRLYWYRQTLGQGPEFLTYFQNEAQLEKSRLLSDRFSAERPKGSFSTLEIQRTEQGDSAMYLCASSSRQGNYEQYFGPGTRLTVT.

The rearrangement uses TRBV2 and TRBJ1-6; TRBD1 might be the D (5 bases). CDR3 length equals 15 residues. Germline V lookup: CDR1 SNHLY, CDR2 FYNNEI. The V end lost 1 base, the J end lost 13 bases, and 17 bases lay between the germline ends. CDR3 DNA: TGTGCCAGCAGTGAAGGGGGCGGATCCCAGCCTCCCCTCCACTTT. The encoded protein is CASSEGGGSQPPLHF.

The chain recombines TRBV27 with TRBJ1-5; 12 bases are a match to TRBD1. Germline V gene sequence: CDR1 MNHEY, CDR2 SMNVEV (reference sequence). V was pared by 5 bases and J by 6 bases, with 8 bases of the junction left unmatched. The CDR3 covers 16 residues. The CDR3 DNA sequence: TGTGCCAGCAGTCACCTGGGACAGGGGGCAAGTCAGCCCCAGCATTTT. The encoded protein is CASSHLGQGASQPQHF.

The chain combines TRBV5-6 with TRBJ1-1, with TRBD1 matching 9 bases. V was clipped by 3 bases and J by 5 bases; unmatched bases: 5. The CDR3 spans 14 residues. Germline V CDR1 and CDR2: SGHDT, YYEEEE. The CDR3 DNA sequence: TGTGCCAGCAGCTCCGGGACAGGGAATACTGAAGCTTTCTTT. The encoded protein is CASSSGTGNTEAFF.

Points on this clone: Other nucleotide sequences in the sample specify the same CDR3. The gene calls are TRBV5-4 and TRBJ2-7; D is possibly TRBD2 (5 bases). CDR1 and CDR2 from the germline V gene are SGHNT and YYREEE (reference sequence). V was pared by 2 bases and J by 7 bases, with 7 bases between. This CDR3 region has 11 residues. This chain's CDR3 is CASSFGGEQYF. In DNA, the CDR3 is TGTGCCAGCAGCTTTGGAGGAGAGCAGTACTTC.

This clone was counted only a few times. The chain uses TRBV21-1 and TRBJ2-7; the D segment call TRBD1 is taken from the table without a DNA check. TRBV21-1 is assigned pseudogene status. The CDR3 sequence is 15 residues long. Here the CDR3 reads CASSTPWTGVNEQYF. The CDR3 DNA sequence: TGTGCCAGCAGCACCCCGTGGACAGGGGTCAACGAGCAGTACTTC.